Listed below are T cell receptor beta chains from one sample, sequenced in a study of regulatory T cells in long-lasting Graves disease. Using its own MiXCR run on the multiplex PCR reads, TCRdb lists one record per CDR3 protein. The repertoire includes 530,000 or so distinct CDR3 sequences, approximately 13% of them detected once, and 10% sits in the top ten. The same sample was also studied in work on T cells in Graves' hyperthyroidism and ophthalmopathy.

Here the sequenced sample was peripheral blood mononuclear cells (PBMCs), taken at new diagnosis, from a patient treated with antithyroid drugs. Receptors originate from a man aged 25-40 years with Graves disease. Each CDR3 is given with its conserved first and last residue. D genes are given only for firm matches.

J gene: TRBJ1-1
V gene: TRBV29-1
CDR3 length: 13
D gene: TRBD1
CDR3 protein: CSAWTGMNTEAFF

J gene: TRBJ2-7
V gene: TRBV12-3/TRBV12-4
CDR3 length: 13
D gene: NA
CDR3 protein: CASSFRQQIEQYF

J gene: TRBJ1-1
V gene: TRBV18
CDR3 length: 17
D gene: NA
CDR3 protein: CAGSPFTGYGGMAEAFF

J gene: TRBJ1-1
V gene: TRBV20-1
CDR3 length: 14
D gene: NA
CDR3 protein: CSATALSWDTEAFF

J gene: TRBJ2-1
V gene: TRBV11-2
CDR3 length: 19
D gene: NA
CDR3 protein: CASSTGQGSRGGSYNEQFF

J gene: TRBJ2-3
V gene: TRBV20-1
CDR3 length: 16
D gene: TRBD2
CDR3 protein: CSARAVQREWSDTQYF

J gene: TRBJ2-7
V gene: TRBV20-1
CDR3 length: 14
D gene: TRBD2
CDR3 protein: CSARGTAGGDERYF

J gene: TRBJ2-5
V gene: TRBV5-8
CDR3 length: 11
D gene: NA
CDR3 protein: CASSLGETQCF

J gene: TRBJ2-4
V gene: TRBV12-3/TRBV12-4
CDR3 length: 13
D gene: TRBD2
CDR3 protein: CASRGEGLDIQYF

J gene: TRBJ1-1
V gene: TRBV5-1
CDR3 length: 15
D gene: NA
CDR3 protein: CASSWRGAGGGEAFF

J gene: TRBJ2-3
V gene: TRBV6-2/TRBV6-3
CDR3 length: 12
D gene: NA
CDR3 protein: CASSYYIDTQYF

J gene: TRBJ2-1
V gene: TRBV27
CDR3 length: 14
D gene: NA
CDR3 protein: CASSWLRSYNEQFF

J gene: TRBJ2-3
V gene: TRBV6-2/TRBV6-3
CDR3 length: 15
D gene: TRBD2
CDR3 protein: CASSALAGGADTQYF

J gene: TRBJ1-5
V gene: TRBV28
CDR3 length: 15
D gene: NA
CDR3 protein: CASRIDTGINQPQHF

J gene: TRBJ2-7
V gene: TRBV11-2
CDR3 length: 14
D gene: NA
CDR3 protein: CASSFWEGLYEQYF

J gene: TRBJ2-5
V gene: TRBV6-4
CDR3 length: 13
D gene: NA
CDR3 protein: CASSEVSGGTQYF

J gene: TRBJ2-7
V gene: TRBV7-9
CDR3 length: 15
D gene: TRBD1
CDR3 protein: CASSLYRDSSYEQYF

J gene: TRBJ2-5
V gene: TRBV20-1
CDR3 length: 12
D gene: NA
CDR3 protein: CSAKGRKETQYF

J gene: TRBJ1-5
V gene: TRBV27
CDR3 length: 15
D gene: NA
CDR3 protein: CASSSNRVGNQPQHF

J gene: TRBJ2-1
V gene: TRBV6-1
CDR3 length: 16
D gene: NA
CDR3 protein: CASSDDLTTFYNEQFF

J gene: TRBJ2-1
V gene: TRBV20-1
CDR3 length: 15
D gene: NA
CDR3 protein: CSARGSGSEYNEQFF

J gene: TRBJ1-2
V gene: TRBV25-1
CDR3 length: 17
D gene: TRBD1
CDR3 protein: CASSEYLPQGQGHGYTF

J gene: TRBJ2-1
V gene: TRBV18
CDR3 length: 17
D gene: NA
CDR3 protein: CASSPLPRGGTYNEQFF

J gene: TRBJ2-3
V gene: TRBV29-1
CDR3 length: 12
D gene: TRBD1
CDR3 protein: CSAGQGADTQYF

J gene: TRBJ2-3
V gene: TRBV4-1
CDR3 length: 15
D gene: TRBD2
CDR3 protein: CASSQSGSLTDTQYF

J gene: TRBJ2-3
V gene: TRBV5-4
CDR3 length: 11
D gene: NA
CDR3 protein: CASGTGETQYF

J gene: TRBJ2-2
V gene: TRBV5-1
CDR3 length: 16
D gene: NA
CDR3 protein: CASSGRTLQTTGELFF